Shown below are 2 T cell receptor beta chains from a single sample sequenced in a study of cytomegalovirus exposure and HLA in healthy donors. 60 Vbeta and 13 Jbeta primers were used in PCR. The assay was immunoSEQ multiplex PCR, and TCRdb's table has in-frame clones only and misses some. The sample lists around 200,000 clones; 83% were seen once. The sample taken for sequencing was PBMCs. The receptors here all came from a girl aged 10 to 17 in good health and CMV-seronegative.

V and J are TRBV4-1 and TRBJ2-3; the match to TRBD2 covers 16 bases. V lost 0 bases to trimming and J lost 5 bases; unmatched junction nucleotides: 8. In germline, CDR1 is MGHRA, CDR2 YSYEKL. This CDR3 has 19 amino acids. The CDR3 here is CASSQDGTSGRVPRDTQYF. DNA of the CDR3: TGCGCCAGCAGCCAAGATGGGACTAGCGGGAGGGTACCTAGAGATACGCAGTATTTT.

V and J are TRBV30 and TRBJ1-2, with 10 bases lining up with TRBD1. Unmatched junction bases numbered 20, after V lost 0 bases and J lost 7 bases. CDR1 is GTSNPN and CDR2 is SVGIG in the germline V gene (reference sequence). This CDR3 spans 19 amino acids. CDR3 DNA sequence: TGTGCCTGGAGTGTATTCCGGTCGTGGCCGACAGGGGGCTCGGGTGGCTACACCTTC. Translating gives CAWSVFRSWPTGGSGGYTF. Full variable domain (rest looked up from reference TRBV30 and TRBJ1-2): SQTIHQWPATLVQPVGSPLSLECTVEGTSNPNLYWYRQAAGRGLQLLFYSVGIGQISSEVPQNLSASRPQDRQFILSSKKLLLSDSGFYLCAWSVFRSWPTGGSGGYTFGSGTRLTVV.